The text below deals with one T cell receptor beta chain. CDR3 length: 17 amino acids. Deletions cut 1 base from V and 0 bases from J, with 13 bases between. Germline values: CDR1 MNHEY, CDR2 SMNVEV (reference sequence). All enrollees were roughly 18 to 90 years old and from around 25 US areas. All exposed participants met a person with COVID-19 within 2 weeks before entering the study. The data stem from a study of blood T cell repertoires in COVID-19. Study-level background: Acute and convalescent COVID-19 samples came from the United States, Italy and Spain.

Authors' analysis steps: Amplification with reference gene primers provided the estimates of nucleated cell counts. The repertoire was sequenced with immunoSEQ multiplex PCR; TCRdb's copy has only in-frame clones and lacks some. The V and J calls and clone size were taken over from that table, and D and trimming were inferred from the DNA. The sample records approximately 220,000 clones, roughly 80% being singletons. The J gene is TRBJ2-4, the V gene TRBV27; D is possibly TRBD2 (6 bases). This sequence originates from a woman aged 40 to 55 who had been exposed to COVID-19. Sequencing used PBMCs or T cells enriched from blood (not recorded which). The CDR3 loop is CASSLFYTGEAKNIQYF. The CDR3 nucleotides are TGTGCCAGCAGTTTATTTTACACGGGGGAAGCCAAAAACATTCAGTACTTC.